This entry concerns a single TCR beta chain. The antigen is unknown. This record comes from a study of TIL therapy for anti-PD-1-resistant metastatic lung cancer. Study conclusions and caveats: The cohort had more treatment-naive, never-smoker and oncogene-addicted patients than typical.

The immunoSEQ assay was v3. Profiling relied on immunoSEQ multiplex PCR, and the TCRdb table lists in-frame clones only, not all of them. The sample lists 12,000 or so clones, roughly 60% occurring once. The time point here: pre-treatment sample, taken before nivolumab and TIL therapy. Most excised metastases sampled were pleural nodules or supraclavicular lymph nodes. The receptor's source is a person between 25 and 80 years old with non-small cell lung cancer. The sample in question was tumor tissue, obtained at baseline.

The CDR3 DNA reads TGTGCCAGCAGCAACACACAGGGGGACAATTCACCCCTCCACTTT. Amino acid sequence: CASSNTQGDNSPLHF. The chain joins TRBV6-5 to TRBJ1-6, with 8 nucleotides matching TRBD1. Germline loops: CDR1 MNHEY, CDR2 SVGAGI. This CDR3 has 15 residues. J lost 7 bases, V lost 6 bases, and 8 bases had no gene match.